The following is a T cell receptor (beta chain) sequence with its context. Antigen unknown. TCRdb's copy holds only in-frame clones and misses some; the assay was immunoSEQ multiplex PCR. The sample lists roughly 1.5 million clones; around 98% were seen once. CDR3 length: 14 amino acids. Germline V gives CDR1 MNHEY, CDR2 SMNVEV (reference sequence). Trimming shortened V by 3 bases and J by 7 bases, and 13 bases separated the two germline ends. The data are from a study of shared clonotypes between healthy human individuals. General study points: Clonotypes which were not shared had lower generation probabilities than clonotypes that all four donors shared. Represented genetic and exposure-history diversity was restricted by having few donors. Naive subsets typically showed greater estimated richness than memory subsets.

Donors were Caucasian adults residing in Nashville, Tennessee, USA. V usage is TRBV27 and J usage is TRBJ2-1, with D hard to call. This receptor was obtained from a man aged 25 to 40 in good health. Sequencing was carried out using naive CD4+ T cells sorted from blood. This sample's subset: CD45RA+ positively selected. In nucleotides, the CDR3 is TGTGCCAGCAGTTTTACCGTCCCCCCAAATGAGCAGTTCTTC. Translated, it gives CASSFTVPPNEQFF.